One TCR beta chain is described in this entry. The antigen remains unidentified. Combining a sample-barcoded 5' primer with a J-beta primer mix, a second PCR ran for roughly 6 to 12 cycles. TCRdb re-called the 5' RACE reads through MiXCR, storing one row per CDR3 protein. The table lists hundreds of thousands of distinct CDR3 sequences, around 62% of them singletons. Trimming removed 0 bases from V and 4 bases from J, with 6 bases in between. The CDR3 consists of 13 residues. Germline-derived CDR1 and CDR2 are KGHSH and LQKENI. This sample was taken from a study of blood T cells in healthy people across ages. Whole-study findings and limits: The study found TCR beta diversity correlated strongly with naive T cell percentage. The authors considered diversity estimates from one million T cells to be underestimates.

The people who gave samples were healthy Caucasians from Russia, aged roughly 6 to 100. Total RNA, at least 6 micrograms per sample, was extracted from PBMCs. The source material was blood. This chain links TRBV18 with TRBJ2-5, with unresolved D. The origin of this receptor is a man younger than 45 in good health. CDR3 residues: CASSPPSRETQYF. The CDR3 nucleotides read TGTGCCAGCTCACCACCGTCCCGAGAGACCCAGTACTTC.